This TCR beta chain comes out of a study of cytomegalovirus exposure and HLA in healthy donors. Study-level results: An Asian-associated ancestry cluster reportedly showed fewer N-insertions than the approximately 650-donor mean in a later analysis. HLA restriction was apparent for most CMV-associated TCR beta chains in a later analysis. An analysis that was carried out later associated 16,951 TCR beta sequences with HLA alleles at 0.05 false discovery rate. Researchers counted approximately 160 TCR beta chains as cytomegalovirus-associated.

CDR1 SEHNR and CDR2 FQNEAQ come from the germline V gene (reference sequence). The CDR3 has 13 residues. Note on this clone: Antigen: not known. A read error may produce the germline difference seen at one junction end.

With 60 Vbeta and 13 Jbeta primers, the PCR was carried out. The method was immunoSEQ multiplex PCR; TCRdb's version includes in-frame clones alone and lacks a portion of them. The sample carries about 83,000 clones, under 80% recorded once. The sample was PBMCs. This chain joins TRBV7-9 and TRBJ2-5; 8 bases map to TRBD2. This clonotype was sampled from a man between 60 and 75 years old in good health and CMV-seronegative. CDR3 nucleotides: TGTTCCAGCGACGGGGGGGGTAGGGAGACCCAGTACTTC. It specifies CSSDGGGRETQYF.